A selection of T cell receptor beta chains follows, all from one sample in a study of technical replicates of blood from a few donors. Assay: immunoSEQ multiplex PCR; the TCRdb copy retains only in-frame clones and omits some. The sample contains about 14,000 clones, roughly 80% of which appear only once. Sequenced input: PBMCs. Source of these receptors: a human donor in good health. CDR3s include the opening cysteine and the closing phenylalanine or tryptophan. The order of the fields is CDR3 DNA, CDR3 protein, V gene, clone size, D gene, J gene. A D gene is named only where the DNA matches it firmly. Only part of the rows carry a size: once, few, many, or a class if the clone is expanded.

cdr3_nt: TGTGCCAGCAGCTATCCCCCCCCGGGCCTAGCGGGGGACTACGAGCAGTACTTC; cdr3_aa: CASSYPPPGLAGDYEQYF; v_call: TRBV28; clone_size: .; d_call: TRBD2; j_call: TRBJ2-7
cdr3_nt: TGCGCCAGCAGCTTGTTGGTCCGCACGACAGGATTCGAAGGGACCCAGTACTTC; cdr3_aa: CASSLLVRTTGFEGTQYF; v_call: TRBV5-1; clone_size: .; d_call: .; j_call: TRBJ2-5
cdr3_nt: TGTGCCAGCAGCACCGCGGGCACGCGGGATGAAAAACTGTTTTTT; cdr3_aa: CASSTAGTRDEKLFF; v_call: TRBV6-5; clone_size: .; d_call: .; j_call: TRBJ1-4
cdr3_nt: TGTGCCAGCTCACCACCCAATTGGCAGGGACCAGGGGATGGCTACACCTTC; cdr3_aa: CASSPPNWQGPGDGYTF; v_call: TRBV18; clone_size: .; d_call: .; j_call: TRBJ1-2
cdr3_nt: TGTGCCAGCTCCCCAGCGGTCGGGGGAGGAAACACCATATATTTT; cdr3_aa: CASSPAVGGGNTIYF; v_call: TRBV18; clone_size: .; d_call: .; j_call: TRBJ1-3
cdr3_nt: TGCGCCAGCAGCTTGGTACTAGCGTCCACAGATACGCAGTATTTT; cdr3_aa: CASSLVLASTDTQYF; v_call: TRBV5-1; clone_size: .; d_call: TRBD2; j_call: TRBJ2-3
cdr3_nt: TGTGCCAGCAGCTTACACGCGGCGGGACAGGGAAAAAGGGCTCTGTACTTC; cdr3_aa: CASSLHAAGQGKRALYF; v_call: TRBV9; clone_size: .; d_call: TRBD1; j_call: TRBJ2-7
cdr3_nt: TGTGCCAGCAGTTTCCCACGGGACAGGGGCCGGTACAATGAGCAGTTCTTC; cdr3_aa: CASSFPRDRGRYNEQFF; v_call: TRBV27; clone_size: .; d_call: TRBD1; j_call: TRBJ2-1
cdr3_nt: TGTGCCAGCACCGCCCGGACAGAGGGCACGGCTGAAGCTTTCTTT; cdr3_aa: CASTARTEGTAEAFF; v_call: TRBV28; clone_size: .; d_call: .; j_call: TRBJ1-1
cdr3_nt: TGCGCCAGCAGCGTAACCAAGGGGTACGAGCAGTACTTC; cdr3_aa: CASSVTKGYEQYF; v_call: TRBV5-1; clone_size: .; d_call: .; j_call: TRBJ2-7
cdr3_nt: TGTGCCAGCAGCTCGCCGGGACTTCTAGAAGAGACCCAGTACTTC; cdr3_aa: CASSSPGLLEETQYF; v_call: TRBV11-1; clone_size: .; d_call: .; j_call: TRBJ2-5
cdr3_nt: TGTGCCAGCAGCCAAGTAGTTCGGTTGCCGGCAGATACGCAGTATTTT; cdr3_aa: CASSQVVRLPADTQYF; v_call: TRBV14; clone_size: few; d_call: .; j_call: TRBJ2-3
cdr3_nt: TGCGCCAGCAGTGAGGCTAGCGGGAGGGCTGAGCAGTTCTTC; cdr3_aa: CASSEASGRAEQFF; v_call: TRBV10-1; clone_size: .; d_call: TRBD2; j_call: TRBJ2-1
cdr3_nt: TGTGCCAGCAGTTTAGAGGGACAGTGGCCCTACGAGCAGTACTTC; cdr3_aa: CASSLEGQWPYEQYF; v_call: TRBV27; clone_size: .; d_call: TRBD1; j_call: TRBJ2-7
cdr3_nt: TGCAGCGTATTAGCGGGAGCTACCACAGATACGCAGTATTTT; cdr3_aa: CSVLAGATTDTQYF; v_call: TRBV29-1; clone_size: .; d_call: TRBD2; j_call: TRBJ2-3
cdr3_nt: TGTGCCAGCAGCATAGGACAGTCAAACACTGAAGCTTTCTTT; cdr3_aa: CASSIGQSNTEAFF; v_call: TRBV7-9; clone_size: once; d_call: .; j_call: TRBJ1-1
cdr3_nt: TGTGCCAGCAGTGAAGATCCTAGCGGAGCGAACACCGGGGAGCTGTTTTTT; cdr3_aa: CASSEDPSGANTGELFF; v_call: TRBV6-4; clone_size: .; d_call: TRBD2; j_call: TRBJ2-2
cdr3_nt: TGTGCCAGCAGACTTACCGGGACAGGGGAATATCAGCCCCAGCATTTT; cdr3_aa: CASRLTGTGEYQPQHF; v_call: TRBV6-6; clone_size: few; d_call: TRBD1; j_call: TRBJ1-5
cdr3_nt: TGTGCCAGCAGTTACTCGGCGGGGCGGGAGGACGAGCAGTACTTC; cdr3_aa: CASSYSAGREDEQYF; v_call: TRBV6-5; clone_size: few; d_call: TRBD2; j_call: TRBJ2-7
cdr3_nt: TGTGCCAGCAGTTATGGACAGGGGGCTGATCAGCCCCAGCATTTT; cdr3_aa: CASSYGQGADQPQHF; v_call: TRBV6-5; clone_size: .; d_call: TRBD1; j_call: TRBJ1-5
cdr3_nt: TGTGCCAGCAGTTACTCATCAAGCAATCAGCCCCAGCATTTT; cdr3_aa: CASSYSSSNQPQHF; v_call: TRBV6-5; clone_size: few; d_call: .; j_call: TRBJ1-5
cdr3_nt: TGCGCCAGCAGCTCTACAGGTTCTAGCACAGATACGCAGTATTTT; cdr3_aa: CASSSTGSSTDTQYF; v_call: TRBV5-1; clone_size: once; d_call: .; j_call: TRBJ2-3
cdr3_nt: TGTGCTAGTGGTTTGGACCGGGAGCAGTTCTTC; cdr3_aa: CASGLDREQFF; v_call: TRBV12-5; clone_size: .; d_call: .; j_call: TRBJ2-1
cdr3_nt: TGTGCCAGCAGCCCCGGGGGGGCTAACTATGGCTACACCTTC; cdr3_aa: CASSPGGANYGYTF; v_call: TRBV5-5; clone_size: .; d_call: .; j_call: TRBJ1-2
cdr3_nt: TGCGCCAGCAGCTTGGGGCGGGGGCTGAAGGGGGAGCAGTACTTC; cdr3_aa: CASSLGRGLKGEQYF; v_call: TRBV5-1; clone_size: once; d_call: .; j_call: TRBJ2-7
cdr3_nt: TGCAGCGTTGAAGAGGTCGGACTAGCGGGAGTAAGGAATGGGCAGTTCTTC; cdr3_aa: CSVEEVGLAGVRNGQFF; v_call: TRBV29-1; clone_size: once; d_call: TRBD2; j_call: TRBJ2-1
cdr3_nt: TGTGCCAGCAGTTTCCGGGCCGGGAGAGGGTATGGCTACACCTTC; cdr3_aa: CASSFRAGRGYGYTF; v_call: TRBV6-5; clone_size: once; d_call: .; j_call: TRBJ1-2
cdr3_nt: TGTGCCATCAGCGAGACAGGGGTTGGCCAGCCCCAGCATTTT; cdr3_aa: CAISETGVGQPQHF; v_call: TRBV10-3; clone_size: .; d_call: TRBD1; j_call: TRBJ1-5